A selection of T cell receptor beta chains follows, all from one sample in a study of spatial heterogeneity in lung cancer. TCRdb reprocessed the 5' RACE reads via MiXCR and lists one record per CDR3 protein. The sample consists of 35,000 to 55,000 distinct CDR3 sequences, roughly 7.1% of them appearing once. The sequenced sample was PBMCs, obtained at surgery. All receptors come from a female donor with early-stage non-small cell lung cancer. Both conserved end residues are part of each CDR3. Fields, in order: J gene, V gene, clone size, D gene, CDR3 DNA, CDR3 protein. D genes are given only for firm matches. The listing skips clone size in some rows; elsewhere it reads once, few, many or a size class.

TRBJ2-7	TRBV6-5	-	TRBD2	TGTGCCAGCAGCCAGGGACTAGCACCCTACGAGCAGTACTTC	CASSQGLAPYEQYF
TRBJ2-7	TRBV7-6	many	-	TGTGCCAGCAGCCCGGGGTTAACCTACGAGCAGTACTTC	CASSPGLTYEQYF
TRBJ2-6	TRBV27	many	TRBD1	TGTGCCAGCAGTTTTGGACAGGGGCGGGGCTCTGGGGCCAACGTCCTGACTTTC	CASSFGQGRGSGANVLTF
TRBJ2-3	TRBV5-1	many	-	TGCGCCAGCAGCTTGGACCCGGGGGGCGCAGATACGCAGTATTTT	CASSLDPGGADTQYF
TRBJ2-7	TRBV5-1	many	-	TGCGCCAGCAGCCCGGCGGTTTCCTACGAGCAGTACTTC	CASSPAVSYEQYF
TRBJ2-5	TRBV10-1	few	-	TGCGCCAGCAATGAGTCGTGGGTCAGGGGAAAAGAGACCCAGTACTTC	CASNESWVRGKETQYF
TRBJ2-7	TRBV5-1	-	TRBD1	TGCGCCAGCAGCATGACAGGGGGCGCCTACGAGCAGTACTTC	CASSMTGGAYEQYF
TRBJ2-2	TRBV11-1	many	TRBD1	TGTGCCAGCAGCTCTAAGACAGGGTGGAGCACCGGGGAGCTGTTTTTT	CASSSKTGWSTGELFF
TRBJ2-3	TRBV2	few	-	TGTGCCAGCAGTGAAGTTAGAGCTTCAGATACGCAGTATTTT	CASSEVRASDTQYF
TRBJ2-5	TRBV3-1	many	-	TGTGCCAGCACCGACGAGGCCCAAGAGACCCAGTACTTC	CASTDEAQETQYF
TRBJ1-5	TRBV16	many	-	-	CASSQSSGRDQPQHF
TRBJ1-2	TRBV20-1	few	-	TGCAGTGCTAGAGATAGTTTAGGCATTACCCCTAACTATGGCTACACCTTC	CSARDSLGITPNYGYTF
TRBJ1-1	TRBV29-1	many	-	TGCAGCGCCAGAAAGGAGGGGGGGACTGAAGCTTTCTTT	CSARKEGGTEAFF